This T cell receptor beta chain was retrieved from a study of T cells expressing NK-cell markers. The CDR3 totals 16 residues. TCRdb reprocessed the 5' RACE reads and reports one entry per CDR3 protein, with no DNA. Listed are approximately 550,000 distinct CDR3 sequences; less than 4.5% falls within the top ten. The chain combines TRBV12-3 or TRBV12-4 with TRBJ2-5; TCRdb proposes TRBD1, but this gene call is untestable without DNA. The receptor was derived from a man aged 18 to 30 in good health. Sequences were obtained from blood T cells: a sorted CD56 or NKG2C T cell subset, CD4+ or CD8+ T cells, or bulk PBMC T cells (not recorded which). This chain's CDR3 is CASSWGDRRYQETQYF.